The 32 T cell receptor beta chains presented below share a single source sample, sequenced in a study of T cell responses to AZD1222 COVID-19 vaccine. Assay used: immunoSEQ multiplex PCR; TCRdb lists only in-frame clones, some missing. The profile covers approximately 140,000 clones, with about 95% appearing a single time and roughly 1.3% taken by the ten largest. Sequencing was performed on peripheral blood, taken on day 0 of AZD1222 vaccination. The receptors stem from an adult in good health.

On this clone itself: The junction departs from germline at one end; a sequencing error may be responsible. The rearrangement joins TRBV5-4 to TRBJ1-6; D unresolved. The CDR3 has 16 amino acids. CDR1 SGHNT and CDR2 YYREEE come from the germline V gene (reference sequence). CDR3 in amino acids: CANSHAGGVYNSPLHF. The CDR3 DNA sequence: TGTGCCAACAGCCACGCGGGAGGAGTGTATAATTCACCCCTCCACTTT. Full variable domain (rest looked up from reference TRBV5-4 and TRBJ1-6): ETGVTQSPTHLIKTRGQQVTLRCSSQSGHNTVSWYQQALGQGPQFIFQYYREEENGRGNFPPRFSGLQFPNYSSELNVNALELDDSALYLCANSHAGGVYNSPLHFGNGTRLTVT.

The genes are TRBV7-9 and TRBJ1-5; D is undetermined. Germline assignment: CDR1 SEHNR and CDR2 FQNEAQ (reference sequence). The CDR3 length is 12 residues. V was trimmed by 5 bases and J by 6 bases, leaving 8 bases between them. CDR3: CASSKGGQPQHF. Here the CDR3 DNA reads TGTGCCAGCAGCAAGGGCGGTCAGCCCCAGCATTTT.

The chain uses TRBV6-6 and TRBJ2-4, with a weak D call TRBD2 (6 bases). V lost 2 bases and J 7 bases, leaving 18 bases between the germline ends. Germline V CDR1 and CDR2: MNHNY, SVGAGI (reference sequence). The CDR3 sequence is 16 residues long. As DNA, the CDR3 is TGTGCCAGCAGTTACCCCCCCGGAGGGGCTACGAACATTCAGTACTTC. Encoded protein: CASSYPPGGATNIQYF.

This chain links TRBV7-6 with TRBJ1-1, with unresolved D. Trimming took off 1 base at V and 8 bases at J, with 11 bases between the two ends. CDR1 is SGHVS and CDR2 is FNYEAQ in the germline V gene. The CDR3 has 13 amino acids. CDR3 residues: CASSLVGSGEAFF. The CDR3 region has the DNA TGTGCCAGCAGCTTAGTAGGATCCGGGGAAGCTTTCTTT.

The chain couples TRBV28 to TRBJ1-6, with a weak D call TRBD1 (5 bases). Germline CDR1 is MDHEN and CDR2 is SYDVKM. The CDR3 length is 14 residues. Deletions cut 1 base from V and 14 bases from J, with 15 bases between. The CDR3 nucleotides read TGTGCCAGCAGTTTATCTGGGGCGCGGAAAGCCCTCCACTTT. This sequence encodes CASSLSGARKALHF.

The J gene is TRBJ1-5, the V gene TRBV24-1; 10 bases agree with TRBD1. This CDR3 is 16 amino acids long. The V gene end was trimmed by 3 bases and the J gene end by 1 base; junction bases not matched to a gene: 2. Germline V gene data show CDR1 as KGHDR and CDR2 as SFDVKD. Here the CDR3 DNA reads TGTGCCACCAGTGATAGGGACAGGGGAAGCAATCAGCCCCAGCATTTT. As protein: CATSDRDRGSNQPQHF.

The chain joins TRBV9 to TRBJ2-2, with D perhaps given as TRBD1 or TRBD2 (5 bases each). Trimming shortened V by 0 bases and J by 2 bases, and 11 bases separated the two germline ends. Germline CDR1 SGDLS, CDR2 YYNGEE. The CDR3 contains 16 residues. The CDR3 DNA reads TGTGCCAGCAGCGTAGGAGGGGACCCAAACACCGGGGAGCTGTTTTTT. This codes for CASSVGGDPNTGELFF. The variable domain in full, completed from reference TRBV9 and TRBJ2-2, reads DSGVTQTPKHLITATGQRVTLRCSPRSGDLSVYWYQQSLDQGLQFLIQYYNGEERAKGNILERFSAQQFPDLHSELNLSSLELGDSALYFCASSVGGDPNTGELFFGEGSRLTVL.

This clone has just one count. V is TRBV2 and J is TRBJ2-2; 8 positions match TRBD1. The germline V gene has CDR1 SNHLY and CDR2 FYNNEI. The CDR3 is 14 amino acids. V trimming: 6 bases; J trimming: 1 base; junction bases outside the gene matches: 1. The CDR3 loop reads CASRDRENTGELFF. Here the CDR3 DNA reads TGTGCCAGCAGGGACAGGGAGAACACCGGGGAGCTGTTTTTT.

The chain links TRBV12-3 or TRBV12-4 to TRBJ2-3; D not resolved. The CDR3 spans 13 residues. Trimming took off 5 bases at V and 5 bases at J, with 11 bases between the two ends. CDR3 coding DNA: TGTGCCAGCAGTCCCCCCGTTGTAGATACGCAGTATTTT. It is translated as CASSPPVVDTQYF.

The CDR3 region is CASSEHPGVRSEQYV. DNA for the CDR3: TGTGCCAGCAGTGAACACCCGGGAGTTAGATCCGAGCAGTACGTC. The chain is built from TRBV6-1 and TRBJ2-7; possible D gene TRBD2, 6 bases. The CDR3 spans 15 residues. CDR1 MNHNS and CDR2 SASEGT come from the germline V gene. V lost 2 bases and J 6 bases, leaving 17 bases between the germline ends.

This chain joins TRBV12-3 or TRBV12-4 and TRBJ1-2; 8 nucleotides align to TRBD1. Unmatched junction bases numbered 8, after V lost 6 bases and J lost 8 bases. CDR3 size: 13 residues. For the CDR3, the DNA is TGTGCCAGCAGGCATGTGACAGGGGAAGGCTACACCTTC. The encoded protein is CASRHVTGEGYTF.

In this sample, this clone turned up once. This sequence joins TRBV27 and TRBJ1-2; TRBD1 matches 7 bases. The CDR3 has 15 residues. Germline trimming cut 4 bases from V and 8 bases from J; bases unmatched to any gene: 13. Germline lookup yields CDR1 MNHEY and CDR2 SMNVEV (reference sequence). CDR3 residues: CASSSTPQGWFGYTF. CDR3 nucleotide sequence: TGTGCCAGCAGTTCAACTCCACAGGGGTGGTTCGGCTACACCTTC.

V gene TRBV28 combines with J gene TRBJ1-1; D is uncertain. The germline V gene encodes CDR1 MDHEN and CDR2 SYDVKM. Trimming took off 6 bases at V and 4 bases at J, with 15 bases between the two ends. The CDR3 runs to 14 residues. The CDR3 sequence is CASSPGPITTEAFF. The CDR3 nucleotides read TGTGCCAGCAGCCCAGGACCGATCACCACTGAAGCTTTCTTT.

J is TRBJ2-2 and V is TRBV19; 9 positions agree with TRBD1. Germline loops: CDR1 LNHDA, CDR2 SQIVND (reference sequence). Trimming removed 2 bases from V and 6 bases from J; junction bases left unmatched: 7. The CDR3 extends over 16 amino acids. This CDR3 reads CASSIPTGGFAGELFF. The CDR3 nucleotides read TGTGCCAGTAGTATACCGACAGGGGGTTTCGCCGGGGAGCTGTTTTTT.

A single count supports this clone. V is TRBV7-3 and J is TRBJ2-1; 9 bases are a match to TRBD2. CDR3 length equals 16 residues. V gave up 4 bases and J gave up 0 bases; unmatched junction bases: 4. Germline V gene lookup returns CDR1 SGHTA and CDR2 FQGTGA. The CDR3, as DNA: TGTGCCAGCAGCTCCCTAGCGGGGACCTCCTACAATGAGCAGTTCTTC. Residues: CASSSLAGTSYNEQFF.

The chain recombines TRBV3-1 (or the pseudogene TRBV3-2) with TRBJ2-5, with 7 positions matching TRBD2. The CDR3 contains 18 residues. Germline V gene lookup returns CDR1 LGHDT and CDR2 YNNKEL (reference sequence). Losses at the gene ends were 0 bases for V and 5 bases for J; bases not matched to a gene: 15. The CDR3 is CASSQDRGVASTGETQYF. The CDR3 DNA sequence: TGTGCCAGCAGCCAAGATCGGGGGGTGGCCTCGACGGGGGAGACCCAGTACTTC.

Turning to this clone: One end of the junction varies from germline; a read error may be responsible. The chain is built from TRBV9 and TRBJ1-3, with D unclear. In germline, CDR1 is SGDLS, CDR2 YYNGEE. The CDR3 runs to 13 residues. The CDR3 nucleotides read TGTGCCAGCAGCGTAGTAGGTGGAGACACCATATATTTT. Amino acids: CASSVVGGDTIYF.

This chain joins TRBV7-9 and TRBJ2-1, with TRBD1 matching over 10 bases. V shed 5 bases, J shed 4 bases, and the junction held 5 bases outside the gene matches. This CDR3 spans 15 amino acids. CDR1 and CDR2 (germline): SEHNR, FQNEAQ (reference sequence). The CDR3 DNA is TGTGCCAGCAGCGAGGGACAGGGGCCGTACAATGAGCAGTTCTTC. This sequence encodes CASSEGQGPYNEQFF.

The chain carries TRBV9 and TRBJ1-1; unclear D gene. Deletions cut 1 base from V and 4 bases from J, with 8 bases between. This CDR3 region has 13 residues. Germline V gene data show CDR1 as SGDLS and CDR2 as YYNGEE. DNA for the CDR3: TGTGCCAGCAGCGTAAGCTCGGTCACTGAAGCTTTCTTT. This encodes CASSVSSVTEAFF. The whole variable domain, filled in from reference TRBV9 and TRBJ1-1, reads DSGVTQTPKHLITATGQRVTLRCSPRSGDLSVYWYQQSLDQGLQFLIQYYNGEERAKGNILERFSAQQFPDLHSELNLSSLELGDSALYFCASSVSSVTEAFFGQGTRLTVV.

The CDR3 spells CASSPGTGNGQPQHF. DNA for the CDR3: TGTGCCAGTAGCCCCGGGACAGGGAACGGGCAGCCCCAGCATTTT. The chain employs TRBV19 and TRBJ1-5, with 9 bases lining up with TRBD1. This CDR3 has 15 residues. The germline V gene encodes CDR1 LNHDA and CDR2 SQIVND (reference sequence). J was trimmed by 7 bases and V by 6 bases; bases with no gene match: 10.

V usage is TRBV6-5 and J usage is TRBJ1-2, with a possible D match to TRBD1 (5 bases). Trimming removed 2 bases from V and 0 bases from J, with 13 bases in between. The CDR3 has 16 amino acids. CDR1 MNHEY and CDR2 SVGAGI come from the germline V gene. CDR3 in DNA: TGTGCCAGCAGTTACCACGGACAAACATCTAACTATGGCTACACCTTC. This encodes CASSYHGQTSNYGYTF.

V is TRBV30 and J is TRBJ1-4; perhaps TRBD1 as D (6 bases). Germline V gene lookup returns CDR1 GTSNPN and CDR2 SVGIG (reference sequence). V was pared by 2 bases and J by 5 bases, with 18 bases between. CDR3 size: 16 residues. The DNA for the CDR3 is TGTGCCTGGAGTAGCTTGCCGGGGGGCTCCAATGAAAAACTGTTTTTT. It yields the protein CAWSSLPGGSNEKLFF.

Of note for this clone: The sample carries other DNA sequences with the same CDR3. The chain recombines TRBV5-1 with TRBJ1-2, with 9 bases aligning to TRBD1. The CDR3 contains 14 residues. Germline CDR1 is SGHRS and CDR2 is YFSETQ. Losses at the gene ends were 4 bases for V and 1 base for J; bases not matched to a gene: 2. The CDR3 sequence: CASSPGQGNYGYTF. CDR3 sequence (DNA): TGCGCCAGCAGCCCGGGACAGGGTAACTATGGCTACACCTTC.

The chain combines TRBV11-1 with TRBJ2-1; possible D gene TRBD1, 7 bases. The CDR3 length is 15 residues. V lost 0 bases and J 4 bases, leaving 10 bases between the germline ends. CDR1 and CDR2 (germline): SGHAT, FQDESV (reference sequence). CDR3 protein: CASSLAQGRYNEQFF. Written as DNA, the CDR3 is TGTGCCAGCAGCTTAGCACAGGGGAGGTACAATGAGCAGTTCTTC.

The chain is built from TRBV5-4 and TRBJ2-3; 8 nucleotides align to TRBD2. Germline lookup yields CDR1 SGHNT and CDR2 YYREEE (reference sequence). V trimming: 3 bases; J trimming: 4 bases; junction bases outside the gene matches: 4. The CDR3 runs to 14 residues. This CDR3 is CASSSGTSSDTQYF. The CDR3 DNA follows: TGTGCCAGCAGCTCCGGGACTAGTTCAGATACGCAGTATTTT.

This clone appeared a single time. This chain links TRBV18 with TRBJ2-3, with D possibly being TRBD2 (5 bases). Trimming removed 0 bases from V and 8 bases from J, with 15 bases in between. CDR1 is KGHSH and CDR2 is LQKENI in the germline V gene. This CDR3 contains 15 residues. The CDR3 loop is CASSPPELGSGTQYF. The CDR3 DNA is TGTGCCAGCTCACCACCGGAGCTGGGGAGCGGTACGCAGTATTTT.

The V and J genes are TRBV29-1 and TRBJ1-2; D is undetermined. The V and J ends lost 6 bases and 0 bases respectively, with 8 bases between them. Germline lookup yields CDR1 SQVTM and CDR2 ANQGSEA. This CDR3 region has 12 residues. This CDR3 is CSVIRANYGYTF. In DNA form, the CDR3 reads TGCAGCGTGATAAGGGCTAACTATGGCTACACCTTC.

The chain uses TRBV5-1 and TRBJ1-2; TRBD1 agrees at 7 bases. J lost 0 bases, V lost 4 bases, and 9 bases had no gene match. This CDR3 has 16 amino acids. Germline V gives CDR1 SGHRS, CDR2 YFSETQ. For the CDR3, the DNA is TGCGCCAGCAGCCTACACCCCGGGACAGCTAACTATGGCTACACCTTC. Residues: CASSLHPGTANYGYTF.

This clone was seen a single time. The J gene is TRBJ2-3, the V gene TRBV14; D might be TRBD2 (6 bases). This CDR3 is 14 amino acids long. CDR1 and CDR2 (germline): SGHDN, FVKESK. Trimming took off 4 bases at V and 2 bases at J, with 10 bases between the two ends. The CDR3, as DNA: TGTGCCAGCAGCCCCGGACTATACACAGATACGCAGTATTTT. It specifies CASSPGLYTDTQYF.

The chain carries TRBV24-1 and TRBJ2-2; D unresolved. The CDR3 loop spans 15 amino acids. Per germline, CDR1 KGHDR and CDR2 SFDVKD. V was trimmed by 0 bases and J by 4 bases, leaving 8 bases between them. The CDR3 region has the DNA TGTGCCACCAGTGATTTGGGAGTGGGCACCGGGGAGCTGTTTTTT. Translation gives CATSDLGVGTGELFF.

This sequence joins TRBV6-1 and TRBJ1-5; D gene uncertain. Looked up from germline, CDR1 is MNHNS and CDR2 is SASEGT. V dropped 0 bases and J dropped 6 bases, with 3 bases sitting between them. The CDR3 totals 12 residues. The CDR3, as DNA: TGTGCCAGCAGTGAAGCCACTCAGCCCCAGCATTTT. The encoded protein is CASSEATQPQHF.

Only one count was recorded for this clone. This chain's CDR3 is CASSDQGRTQPQHF. The CDR3, as DNA: TGTGCCAGCAGTGATCAGGGGAGAACTCAGCCCCAGCATTTT. This rearrangement joins TRBV2 to TRBJ1-5, with D possibly being TRBD1 (6 bases). This CDR3 has 14 residues. V dropped 3 bases and J dropped 6 bases, with 12 bases sitting between them. Germline V CDR1 and CDR2: SNHLY, FYNNEI.